This TCR beta chain was recorded in a study of OX40 agonist ivuxolimab in advanced cancers. Assay: immunoSEQ multiplex PCR; the TCRdb copy retains only in-frame clones and omits some. The table lists roughly 54,000 clones, roughly 90% of them singletons, with more than 1.3% in the top ten. The CDR3 length is 14 residues. Germline CDR1 reads KGHSH; CDR2 reads LQKENI. Trimming removed 2 bases at V and 2 bases at J, with 9 bases between. Sequences were derived from CD4+ or CD8+ T cells sorted from blood, sampled in a trial of the OX40 agonist ivuxolimab. This receptor was identified in an adult with an advanced solid tumor such as melanoma, head and neck, liver or kidney cancer. J is TRBJ1-1 and V is TRBV18, with D unclear. The CDR3 coding sequence is TGTGCCAGCTCACCAACTTCCCTTAACACTGAAGCTTTCTTT. Translating it yields CASSPTSLNTEAFF.